The 4 T cell receptor beta chains below were found in one sample sequenced in a study of T-cell reconstitution after alpha-beta-depleted transplantation in children. The TCRbeta library was prepared with unique molecular identifiers. MiXCR, applied by TCRdb to the PCR reads, yields one record per CDR3 protein. The profile shows 300,000 to 400,000 distinct CDR3 sequences, 23% of them singletons. Specimen: PBMCs, mostly from graft donor cells, collected 180 days after TCRalphabeta/CD19-depleted stem cell transplant. The source of these receptors is a male patient between 5 and 17 years old who had a stem cell transplant for acute lymphoblastic leukemia, so the T cells may come from the graft donor.

This clonotype was recorded a few times. The chain couples TRBV9 to TRBJ2-1; D is tentatively TRBD1 or TRBD2 (5 bases each). Trimming shortened V by 0 bases and J by 4 bases, and 8 bases separated the two germline ends. The germline V gene encodes CDR1 SGDLS and CDR2 YYNGEE. The CDR3 is 14 amino acids. CDR3 nucleotides: TGTGCCAGCAGCGTAGGAGGGGAATACAATGAGCAGTTCTTC. Amino acid sequence: CASSVGGEYNEQFF.

The chain is built from TRBV6-4 and TRBJ2-1; the D is unclear. Trimming shortened V by 10 bases and J by 7 bases, and 8 bases separated the two germline ends. The length of the CDR3 is 10 residues. Looked up from germline, CDR1 is MRHNA and CDR2 is SNTAGT. CDR3: CATTTNEQFF. The CDR3 coding sequence is TGTGCCACCACAACGAATGAGCAGTTCTTC.

The chain employs TRBV12-3 or TRBV12-4 and TRBJ2-7; D unclear. The CDR3 contains 15 residues. V lost 2 bases to trimming and J lost 0 bases, with 11 bases between them. The CDR3 DNA is TGTGCCAGCAGTTTAAGTCCACCTTACTCCTACGAGCAGTACTTC. Amino acid sequence: CASSLSPPYSYEQYF.

The chain joins TRBV12-3 or TRBV12-4 to TRBJ2-7; tentatively, D is TRBD1 (6 bases). Trimming took 7 bases from V and 0 from J, leaving 16 bases between them. The CDR3 loop spans 15 amino acids. DNA of the CDR3: TGTGCCAGCACTCCAGACAGGCCCAGCTCCTACGAGCAGTACTTC. Amino acids: CASTPDRPSSYEQYF.